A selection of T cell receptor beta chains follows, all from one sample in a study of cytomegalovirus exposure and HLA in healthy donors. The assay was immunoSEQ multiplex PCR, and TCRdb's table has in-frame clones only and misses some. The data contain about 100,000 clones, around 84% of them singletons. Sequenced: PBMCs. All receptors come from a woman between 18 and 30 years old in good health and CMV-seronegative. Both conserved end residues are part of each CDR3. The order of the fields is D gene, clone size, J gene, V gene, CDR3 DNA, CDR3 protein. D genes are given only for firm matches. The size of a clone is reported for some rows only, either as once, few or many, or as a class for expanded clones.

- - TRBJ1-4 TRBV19 TGTGCCAGTAGTATTAATCTACTCGGGGAAAAACTGTTTTTT CASSINLLGEKLFF
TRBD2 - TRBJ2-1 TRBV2 TGTGCCAGCAGTGGGGGAAGAGCGGGAGGTATGTACAATGAGCAGTTCTTC CASSGGRAGGMYNEQFF
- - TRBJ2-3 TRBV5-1 TGCGCCAGCATCGGGGGTATCGGGACAGTAAGCACAGATACGCAGTATTTT CASIGGIGTVSTDTQYF
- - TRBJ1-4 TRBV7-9 TGTTCCAGCAGACCTCCTCAGGAAAAACTGTTTTTT CSSRPPQEKLFF
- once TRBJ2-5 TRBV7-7 TGTGCCAGCAGCTTAGCTGGGGGGTTCTTTGAGACCCAGTACTTC CASSLAGGFFETQYF
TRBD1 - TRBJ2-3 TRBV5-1 TGCGCCAGCAGCCTACGGACAGGGGCGAGCACAGATACGCAGTATTTT CASSLRTGASTDTQYF
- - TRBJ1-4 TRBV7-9 TGTTCCAGCAGCTTTAGGACAGAAAAACTGTTTTTT CSSSFRTEKLFF
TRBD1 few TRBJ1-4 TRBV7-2 TGTGCCAGCAGCTCGGGACAGGCTGTTGGTGAAAAACTGTTTTTT CASSSGQAVGEKLFF
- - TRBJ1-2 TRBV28 TGTGCCAGCAGTCCCCCCCAGGGGCCCTATGGCTACACCTTC CASSPPQGPYGYTF
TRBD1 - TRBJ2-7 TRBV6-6 TGTGCCAGCAGTCAGGGGACAGGCGACTACGAGCAGTACTTC CASSQGTGDYEQYF
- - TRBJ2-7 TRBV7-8 TGTGCCAGCAGCTTAGCAGGGGACGAGCAGTACTTC CASSLAGDEQYF
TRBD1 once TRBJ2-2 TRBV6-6 TGTGCCAGCAGTACAGGGGGGAACACCGGGGAGCTGTTTTTT CASSTGGNTGELFF
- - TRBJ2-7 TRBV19 TGTGCCAGTAGTATAGGTAGTCGGAGCTCCTACGAGCAGTACTTC CASSIGSRSSYEQYF
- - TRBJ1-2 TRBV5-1 TGCGCCAGCAGCTTGCCCGCAGTGTCCGGCTACACCTTC CASSLPAVSGYTF
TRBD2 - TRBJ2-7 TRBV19 TGTGCCAGTACCAAGACTAGCTTCGAGCAGTACTTC CASTKTSFEQYF
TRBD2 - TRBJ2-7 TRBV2 TGTGCCAGCCTCAGGCGGGGGTACGAGCAGTACTTC CASLRRGYEQYF